This entry lists 6 T cell receptor beta chains sequenced from one sample in a study of response to subunit inactivated influenza vaccine. Using its own MiXCR run on the RT-PCR reads, TCRdb lists one record per CDR3 protein. The sample has approximately 200,000 distinct CDR3 sequences, roughly an eighth seen once; the top ten hold roughly 24%. Sequences were derived from CD8+ T cells sorted from PBMCs, sampled about 5 days after vaccination. The receptors shown here come from a man in his forties or fifties who received an inactivated influenza vaccine.

The chain couples TRBV3-1 to TRBJ1-3; TRBD1 is a possible D gene (5 bases). Germline-derived CDR1 and CDR2 are LGHDT and YNNKEL (reference sequence). The CDR3 consists of 16 residues. Between the trimmed V and J ends, which lost 4 bases and 2 bases, there was a span of 15 bases. The CDR3 DNA reads as TGTGCCAGCAGCCCGTTTGGGGGGATCCCTGGAAACACCATATATTTT. Amino acids: CASSPFGGIPGNTIYF.

The chain joins TRBV3-1 to TRBJ1-5; 7 nucleotides align to TRBD1. The CDR3 length is 14 residues. The V gene's germline CDR1 is LGHDT and CDR2 YNNKEL (reference sequence). V shed 1 base, J shed 6 bases, and the junction held 3 bases outside the gene matches. As DNA, the CDR3 is TGTGCCAGCAGCCAAGTGGGACAGCTTCAGCCCCAGCATTTT. Protein sequence: CASSQVGQLQPQHF.

In this sample, this clonotype turned up a few times. CDR3 DNA sequence: TGTGCCAGCAGCTTAGGGACCTCCAGGGCGGCAGATACGCAGTATTTT. Residues: CASSLGTSRAADTQYF. The V gene is TRBV7-2, the J gene TRBJ2-3; possibly TRBD1 for D (5 bases). CDR1 is SGHTA and CDR2 is FQGNSA in the germline V gene. This CDR3 comprises 16 residues. Trimming took off 1 base at V and 4 bases at J, with 15 bases between the two ends.

CDR3 DNA: TGTGCCAGCAGCTCCGGGCCCGCTAATGAAAAACTGTTTTTT. Its protein product is CASSSGPANEKLFF. The chain recombines TRBV7-9 with TRBJ1-4; unclear D gene. CDR3 length: 14 residues. Deletions cut 4 bases from V and 3 bases from J, with 9 bases between. CDR1 and CDR2 from the germline V gene are SEHNR and FQNEAQ (reference sequence).

This clonotype has a handful of counts. The rearrangement joins TRBV7-9 to TRBJ1-1, with D tentatively TRBD1 (6 bases). Per germline, CDR1 SEHNR and CDR2 FQNEAQ (reference sequence). Trimming cost V 5 bases and J 2 bases, with 21 bases left between them. CDR3 size: 17 residues. The CDR3 protein is CASSPPLWGGGNTEAFF. The CDR3 region has the DNA TGTGCCAGCAGCCCACCACTTTGGGGAGGGGGTAACACTGAAGCTTTCTTT.

This rearrangement joins TRBV13 to TRBJ2-3; TRBD1 might be the D (6 bases). Per germline, CDR1 PRHDT and CDR2 FYEKMQ (reference sequence). The V end lost 3 bases, the J end lost 5 bases, and 9 bases lay between the germline ends. The CDR3 runs 13 residues. The CDR3 DNA is TGTGCCAGCAGCTTGCAGGGACAAGATACGCAGTATTTT. Encoded protein: CASSLQGQDTQYF.